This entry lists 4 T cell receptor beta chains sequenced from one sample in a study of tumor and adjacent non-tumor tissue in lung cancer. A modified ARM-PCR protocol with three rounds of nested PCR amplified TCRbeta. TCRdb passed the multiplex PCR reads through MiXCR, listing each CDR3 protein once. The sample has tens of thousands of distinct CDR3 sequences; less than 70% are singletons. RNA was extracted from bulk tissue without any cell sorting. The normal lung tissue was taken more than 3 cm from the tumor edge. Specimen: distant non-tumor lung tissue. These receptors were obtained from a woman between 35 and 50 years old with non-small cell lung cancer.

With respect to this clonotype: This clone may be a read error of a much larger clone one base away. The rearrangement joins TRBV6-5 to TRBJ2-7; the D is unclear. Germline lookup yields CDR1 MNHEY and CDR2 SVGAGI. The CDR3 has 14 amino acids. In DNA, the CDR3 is TGTGCCAGCACCCAAGGAGTTATAGGGTACGAGCTGTACTTC. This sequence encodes CASTQGVIGYELYF.

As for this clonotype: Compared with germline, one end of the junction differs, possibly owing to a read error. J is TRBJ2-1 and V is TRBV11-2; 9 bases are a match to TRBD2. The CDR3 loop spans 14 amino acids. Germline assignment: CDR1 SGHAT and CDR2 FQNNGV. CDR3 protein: CVSSWISGSNEQFF. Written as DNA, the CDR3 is TGTGTCAGCAGCTGGATTAGCGGGAGCAATGAGCAGTTCTTC.

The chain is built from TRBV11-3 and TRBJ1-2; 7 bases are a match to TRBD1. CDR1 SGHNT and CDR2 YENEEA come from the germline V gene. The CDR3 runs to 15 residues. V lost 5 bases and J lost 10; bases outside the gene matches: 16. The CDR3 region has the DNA TGTGCCAGCAGCAACCGAAGACAGGGAACCCATGACTACACCTTC. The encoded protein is CASSNRRQGTHDYTF. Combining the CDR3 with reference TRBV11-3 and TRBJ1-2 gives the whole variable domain EAGVVQSPRYKIIEKKQPVAFWCNPISGHNTLYWYLQNLGQGPELLIRYENEEAVDDSQLPKDRFSAERLKGVDSTLKIQPAELGDSAVYLCASSNRRQGTHDYTFGSGTRLTVV.

The CDR3 here is CASSYGGRLLDEQFF. The CDR3 bases are TGTGCCAGCAGTTACGGCGGGAGGCTATTGGATGAGCAGTTCTTC. V usage is TRBV6-6 and J usage is TRBJ2-1; 8 bases are a match to TRBD2. This CDR3 has 15 residues. With V trimmed by 2 bases and J by 8 bases, 8 bases remained unmatched. Germline CDR1 and CDR2: MNHNY and SVGAGI (reference sequence).